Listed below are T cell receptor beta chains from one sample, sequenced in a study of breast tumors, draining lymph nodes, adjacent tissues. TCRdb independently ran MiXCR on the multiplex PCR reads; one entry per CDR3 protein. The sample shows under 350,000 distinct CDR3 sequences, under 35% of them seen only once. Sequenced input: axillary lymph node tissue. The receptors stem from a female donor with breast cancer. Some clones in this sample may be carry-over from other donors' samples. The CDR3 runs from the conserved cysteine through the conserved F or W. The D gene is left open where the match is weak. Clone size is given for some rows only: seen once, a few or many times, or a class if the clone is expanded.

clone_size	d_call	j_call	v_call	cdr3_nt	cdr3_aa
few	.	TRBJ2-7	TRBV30	TGTGCCTGGAACAGGGTCCCCTACGAGCAGTACTTC	CAWNRVPYEQYF
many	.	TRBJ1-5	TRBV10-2	TGCGCCAGCAGTGTCGGAAATCAGCCCCAGCATTTT	CASSVGNQPQHF
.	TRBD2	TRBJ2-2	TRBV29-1	TGCAGCTTTGGGGGCGGGAGGGGCACCGGGGAGCTGTTTTTT	CSFGGGRGTGELFF
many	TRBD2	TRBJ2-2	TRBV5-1	TGCGCCAGCAGCACCGGACTAGCGGGAGGCGGCGGGGAGCTGTTTTTT	CASSTGLAGGGGELFF
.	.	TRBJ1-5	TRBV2	TGTGCCAGCAGTGGGTTGGGGGACGCGGTCCCTCCGCATTTT	CASSGLGDAVPPHF
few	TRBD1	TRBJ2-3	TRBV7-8	TGTGCCAGCAGCCAACGAGTCGGACAGGGCGCAGATACGCAGTATTTT	CASSQRVGQGADTQYF
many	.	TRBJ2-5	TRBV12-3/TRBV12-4	TGTGCCAGCAGGCTTGAAGAGACCCAGTACTTC	CASRLEETQYF
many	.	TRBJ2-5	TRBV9	TGTGCCAGCAGCGTAGGAGGAGGGGTCGAGACCCAGTACTTC	CASSVGGGVETQYF
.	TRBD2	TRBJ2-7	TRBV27	TGTGCCAGCAGTAAAGGACTAGCGGTAGCCTACGAGCAGTACTTC	CASSKGLAVAYEQYF
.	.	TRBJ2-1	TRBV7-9	TGTGCCAGCAGCGAAGGACAGTTCTTC	CASSEGQFF
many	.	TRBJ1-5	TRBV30	TGTGCCTGGAGTTCAAACAATCAGCCCCAGCATTTT	CAWSSNNQPQHF
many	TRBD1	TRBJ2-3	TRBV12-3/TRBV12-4	TGTGCCAGCAGTCGGGGGACAGGGGTAGGCACAGATACGCAGTATTTT	CASSRGTGVGTDTQYF
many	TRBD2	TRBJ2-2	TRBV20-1	TGCAGTGCTTCACCGACTAGCGGGAGCGCGAACACCGGGGAGCTGTTTTTT	CSASPTSGSANTGELFF
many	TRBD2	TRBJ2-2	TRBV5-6	TGTGCCAGCAGCTTGCTCAGCGGGAGTTTCTACACCGGGGAGCTGTTTTTT	CASSLLSGSFYTGELFF
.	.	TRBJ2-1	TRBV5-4	TGTGCCAGCAGCCTCGTAAGTGGGCCCAATGAGCAGTTCTTC	CASSLVSGPNEQFF
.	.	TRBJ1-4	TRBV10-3	TGTGCCATCGGCCACGGGGGAGGGAAACTGTTTTTT	CAIGHGGGKLFF
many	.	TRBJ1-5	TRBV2	TGTGCCAGCAGTGAATTGGCAGCGGATCAGCCCCAGCATTTT	CASSELAADQPQHF
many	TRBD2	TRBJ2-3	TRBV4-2	TGTGCCAGCAGCCCGTCCGGAAGCGGGAGGGTGGATACGCAGTATTTT	CASSPSGSGRVDTQYF
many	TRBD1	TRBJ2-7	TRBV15	TGTGCCACCAGCGGACAGGTGAGCTCCTACGAGCAGTACTTC	CATSGQVSSYEQYF
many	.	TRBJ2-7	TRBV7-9	TGTGCCAGCAGCTTAGACGGGGGGCGCTCCTACGAGCAGTACTTC	CASSLDGGRSYEQYF
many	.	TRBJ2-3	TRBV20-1	TGCAGTGCTAGTTCGTGGGAGCGGGTAGATACGCAGTATTTT	CSASSWERVDTQYF
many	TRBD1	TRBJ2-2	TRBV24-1	TGTGCTACGAGACAGGGGGCCTTCGCCGGGGAGCTGTTTTTT	CATRQGAFAGELFF
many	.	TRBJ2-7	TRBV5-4	TGTGCCAGCAGCTCCCAAGGGGTCCACGAGCAGTACTTC	CASSSQGVHEQYF
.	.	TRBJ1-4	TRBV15	TGTGCCACCAGCAGCTTAGGGTCAGGGAGTGGAGAAAAACTGTTTTTT	CATSSLGSGSGEKLFF
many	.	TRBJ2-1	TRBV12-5	TGTGCTAGTGGTGAAAAAACGGGCCAGACAAGGTCCCTGGGGCAGTTCTTC	CASGEKTGQTRSLGQFF
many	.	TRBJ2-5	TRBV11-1	TGTGCCAGCAGCTTACAAGTGGCGCGAGAGACCCAGTACTTC	CASSLQVARETQYF
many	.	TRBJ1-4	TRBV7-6	TGTGCCAGCAGCTTAGCTGGGACAACTAATGAAAAACTGTTTTTT	CASSLAGTTNEKLFF